This TCR beta chain is from a study of T-cell memory formation after mild COVID-19. This clonotype was counted many times. J lost 5 bases, V lost 3 bases, and 1 base had no gene match. The CDR3 has 12 amino acids. Germline CDR1 SEHNR, CDR2 FQNEAQ (reference sequence). Via MiXCR, TCRdb re-called the 5' RACE reads, giving one row per CDR3 protein. The table records about 200,000 distinct CDR3 sequences, 15% to 20% of them present only once. The chain has TRBV7-9 and TRBJ2-7; 7 bases agree with TRBD1. The sample taken for sequencing was PBMCs or a T cell subset sorted from them (not recorded which). The receptor comes from an adult woman who had mild COVID-19 (a few samples of this study predate the infection). Cell type and time point are not known. The CDR3 loop is CASSFTGDEQYF. CDR3 bases: TGTGCCAGCAGCTTTACAGGGGACGAGCAGTACTTC.